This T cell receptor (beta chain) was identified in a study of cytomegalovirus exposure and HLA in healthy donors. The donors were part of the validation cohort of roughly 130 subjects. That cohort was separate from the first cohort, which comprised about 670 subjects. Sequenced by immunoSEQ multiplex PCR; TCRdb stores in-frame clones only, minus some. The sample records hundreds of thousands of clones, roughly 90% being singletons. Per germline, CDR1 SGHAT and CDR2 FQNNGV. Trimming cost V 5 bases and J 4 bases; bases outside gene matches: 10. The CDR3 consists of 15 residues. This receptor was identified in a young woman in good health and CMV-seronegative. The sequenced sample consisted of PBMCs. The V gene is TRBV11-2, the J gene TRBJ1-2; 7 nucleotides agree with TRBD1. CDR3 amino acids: CASSRQGFEGYGYTF. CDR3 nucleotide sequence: TGTGCCAGCAGCCGACAGGGATTTGAGGGCTATGGCTACACCTTC.